This T cell receptor beta chain appears in the sequencing data of a study of PD-L1 blockade in urothelial cancer. For the study at large: The study started patients on atezolizumab around 2014, giving 1,200 mg intravenously every 3 weeks.

CDR1 LNHNV and CDR2 YYDKDF come from the germline V gene (reference sequence). The CDR3 runs 19 residues. Synthetically made TCR analog templates were put into each PCR as spikes. This table comes from immunoSEQ multiplex PCR, and its TCRdb copy is limited to in-frame clones, with some not included. Of fewer than 90,000 clones in the sample, more than 85% are singletons; the top ten hold roughly 0.9%. Time point defined: peripheral blood 6 weeks after treatment start. All patients carried locally advanced or metastatic urothelial carcinoma. Patients yielded 1 to 8 samples each, pretreatment and on-treatment. About this clone: Its ends do not fully match the called genes, so a read error is possible.

V gene TRBV15 combines with J gene TRBJ1-5; D might be TRBD1 (5 bases). The sequence derives from a woman of 80 years or more with urothelial cancer. The sample in question was PBMCs, obtained around atezolizumab (anti-PD-L1) treatment. In DNA, the CDR3 is TGTGCCACCAGCGGAGAGGAATTCATACAAGGGGCCCGCCGTCAGCCCCAGCATTTT. Amino acid sequence: CATSGEEFIQGARRQPQHF.